These 10 T cell receptor beta chains were all obtained from the same sample, sequenced in a study of T cell responses to AZD1222 COVID-19 vaccine. Repertoires were generated with immunoSEQ multiplex PCR, while TCRdb's copy carries only in-frame clones and drops some. Here the sample spans about 140,000 clones, 92% being singletons. Sample: peripheral blood, taken on day 0 of AZD1222 vaccination. The receptors shown here come from an adult in good health.

The CDR3 reads CATSRERVGVQTQYF. Written as DNA, the CDR3 is TGTGCCACCAGCAGAGAACGGGTAGGGGTCCAGACCCAGTACTTC. The chain carries TRBV15 and TRBJ2-5; D is possibly TRBD1 (5 bases). Trimming removed 0 bases from V and 6 bases from J, with 14 bases in between. The CDR3 length is 15 residues. CDR1 is LNHNV and CDR2 is YYDKDF in the germline V gene (reference sequence). The entire variable domain, with the rest obtained from reference TRBV15 and TRBJ2-5, is as follows: DAMVIQNPRYQVTQFGKPVTLSCSQTLNHNVMYWYQQKSSQAPKLLFHYYDKDFNNEADTPDNFQSRRPNTSFCFLDIRSPGLGDTAMYLCATSRERVGVQTQYFGPGTRLLVL.

This rearrangement joins TRBV19 to TRBJ1-1; D is undetermined. V was clipped by 7 bases and J by 4 bases, with 19 bases between them. In germline, CDR1 is LNHDA, CDR2 SQIVND (reference sequence). This CDR3 contains 15 residues. CDR3 amino acids: CASTNPGGVRTEAFF. Here the CDR3 DNA reads TGTGCCAGTACCAACCCAGGTGGCGTCCGCACTGAAGCTTTCTTT.

The chain employs TRBV5-1 and TRBJ1-2, with D tentatively TRBD1 (5 bases). CDR3 length: 14 residues. Trimming pared 0 bases from V and 6 bases from J, leaving 12 bases between. CDR1 SGHRS and CDR2 YFSETQ come from the germline V gene. CDR3 nucleotide sequence: TGCGCCAGCAGCTTGGGACAGCCGGAGGATGGCTACACCTTC. Residues: CASSLGQPEDGYTF.

V and J are TRBV12-3 or TRBV12-4 and TRBJ2-3; D is perhaps TRBD2 (6 bases). Trimming stripped 7 bases from V and 5 bases from J, with 13 bases between. This CDR3 is built from 13 residues. The CDR3 sequence is CASNKHGGDTQYF. Here the CDR3 DNA reads TGTGCCAGCAACAAACACGGGGGAGATACGCAGTATTTT.

The chain combines TRBV2 with TRBJ1-1; D is perhaps TRBD1 (6 bases). V was shortened by 7 bases and J by 9 bases, with 15 bases between the two germline ends. Germline-derived CDR1 and CDR2 are SNHLY and FYNNEI. The CDR3 consists of 12 residues. The CDR3 DNA sequence: TGTGCCAGCAATGAGAACGGACAGAAAGCTTTCTTT. Protein: CASNENGQKAFF.

V and J are TRBV5-6 and TRBJ2-2, with 7 bases identical to TRBD1. Looked up from germline, CDR1 is SGHDT and CDR2 is YYEEEE. The junction had 10 bases not matched to a gene; V was cut back by 2 bases and J by 12 bases. This CDR3 has 14 amino acids. The CDR3 reads CASSFRGQRVKLFF. CDR3 DNA: TGTGCCAGCAGCTTTCGGGGACAGCGAGTTAAGCTGTTTTTT.

The V gene is TRBV7-8, the J gene TRBJ1-2, with D possibly TRBD1 on 6 matching bases. V was cut by 5 bases and J by 2 bases, with 9 bases left in between. The CDR3 has 13 residues. CDR1 and CDR2 (germline): SGHVS, FQNEAQ. This CDR3 reads CASSETGNYGYTF. CDR3 in DNA: TGTGCCAGCAGCGAAACAGGGAACTATGGCTACACCTTC.

The rearrangement links TRBV9 to TRBJ2-3, with D perhaps matching TRBD2 (5 bases). Trimming shortened V by 4 bases and J by 2 bases, and 17 bases separated the two germline ends. This CDR3 has 16 residues. Germline V CDR1 and CDR2: SGDLS, YYNGEE. CDR3 DNA: TGTGCCAGCAGCCCCGGGGTGTCCCCTACCACAGATACGCAGTATTTT. It specifies CASSPGVSPTTDTQYF.

The chain is built from TRBV6-5 and TRBJ1-2; no clear D. The CDR3 runs to 13 residues. CDR1 is MNHEY, CDR2 SVGAGI, per germline. The V end was cut by 2 bases, the J end by 6 bases, with 10 bases between. The CDR3 nucleotides are TGTGCCAGCAGTTACAACCGAAACGATGGCTACACCTTC. Its protein is CASSYNRNDGYTF.

This clone was counted only a few times. V gene TRBV7-2 combines with J gene TRBJ1-1; 9 nucleotides match TRBD1. The V gene's germline CDR1 is SGHTA and CDR2 FQGNSA. The V gene end was trimmed by 5 bases and the J gene end by 5 bases; junction bases not matched to a gene: 9. The length of the CDR3 is 15 residues. CDR3 amino acids: CASSTNRGRRTEAFF. CDR3 sequence (DNA): TGTGCCAGCAGCACGAACAGGGGGCGCAGGACTGAAGCTTTCTTT.